The 4 T cell receptor beta chains below were found in one sample sequenced in a study of T cell changes during pregnancy in multiple sclerosis. Assay: immunoSEQ multiplex PCR; the TCRdb copy retains only in-frame clones and omits some. The sample has about 94,000 clones, 80% to 95% seen once; the top ten hold less than 1%. The sequences come from peripheral blood, collected after pregnancy. The source is a female donor with multiple sclerosis, enrolled in a pregnancy study.

V usage is TRBV21-1 and J usage is TRBJ2-3; the DNA was not used to check the table's D call, TRBD1. TRBV21-1 is a pseudogene. The CDR3 has 20 amino acids. CDR3 nucleotide sequence: TGTGCCAGCTCTCCGTTGACAGGGCAACCTTTTCCCCCTAGCACAGATACGCAGTATTTT. Its protein is CASSPLTGQPFPPSTDTQYF.

The chain has TRBV27 and TRBJ1-4; D remains unclear. The CDR3 sequence is 13 residues long. Trimming took 5 bases from V and 4 from J, leaving 8 bases between them. CDR1 is MNHEY, CDR2 SMNVEV, per germline (reference sequence). The CDR3 DNA is TGTGCCAGCAGTAGCGCCATTAATGAAAAACTGTTTTTT. Amino acids: CASSSAINEKLFF.

This clone was picked up a small number of times. CDR3 amino acids: CASSVLSNPGELFF. The CDR3, as DNA: TGTGCCAGCAGCGTCCTTAGTAACCCCGGGGAGCTGTTTTTT. This chain links TRBV9 with TRBJ2-2; D unclear. Germline values: CDR1 SGDLS, CDR2 YYNGEE. V was shortened by 2 bases and J by 6 bases, with 11 bases between the two germline ends. CDR3 length: 14 amino acids. Looking up the rest from reference TRBV9 and TRBJ2-2 gives the full variable domain: DSGVTQTPKHLITATGQRVTLRCSPRSGDLSVYWYQQSLDQGLQFLIQYYNGEERAKGNILERFSAQQFPDLHSELNLSSLELGDSALYFCASSVLSNPGELFFGEGSRLTVL.

The DNA for the CDR3 is TGTGCCAGCAGCTACGACCCTCGCGGGACCGACTACGAGCAGTACTTC. Translated, it gives CASSYDPRGTDYEQYF. This chain connects TRBV7-8 to TRBJ2-7; a possible D gene is TRBD2 (6 bases). V lost 4 bases, J lost 3 bases, and 19 bases lay in between. The CDR3 has 16 amino acids. CDR1 and CDR2 from the germline V gene are SGHVS and FQNEAQ.